Given below is one T cell receptor (beta chain) in context. These data come from a study of blood T cell repertoires in COVID-19. Study-wide context: The origin of the acute and convalescent COVID-19 samples was the United States, Italy and Spain. Nucleic acid was either cDNA or gDNA, and it came from T cells, B-cell-depleted T cells, or PBMCs.

Per the study methods: The assay estimated nucleated cells by amplifying reference gene primers. Sequenced by immunoSEQ multiplex PCR; TCRdb stores in-frame clones only, minus some. D and trimming were read from the DNA, whereas the V and J calls and clone size are those reported in that table. Among about 75,000 clones listed, 70% to 85% were seen once. The CDR3 is made up of 12 amino acids. The junction had 4 bases not matched to a gene; V was cut back by 7 bases and J by 6 bases. The V gene's germline CDR1 is LNHDA and CDR2 SQIVND (reference sequence). The chain couples TRBV19 to TRBJ1-1, with 8 bases aligning to TRBD1. The source material was peripheral blood. The receptor comes from a woman aged 45 to 65 with acute or convalescent COVID-19. CDR3 DNA sequence: TGTGCCAGTAATCAGGGGGCCGCTGAAGCTTTCTTT. This encodes CASNQGAAEAFF.